One sample yielded the 25 T cell receptor beta chains listed below, sequenced in a study of shared clonotypes between healthy human individuals (dated by TCRdb to 2018 to 2021). CD8 naive samples were obtained by positive selection for CCR7 among CD45RO-negative cells, yielding a CD45RA+CCR7+ population from which TemRA cells were excluded. Library preparation was by the immunoSEQ multiplex PCR assay. Held by TCRdb, this immuneACCESS table contains in-frame sequences only and omits some clones. Under half of the omission traces to an unresolved V gene where checked; the cause of the rest is unknown. The sample table lists some 2.1 million clones, roughly 93% of them with a count of one. The ten most abundant clones make up about 1.6% of the sample. The sequenced sample was naive CD8+ T cells from PBMCs. The sample's cell subset or site, from its label and the paper: CD45RA+CCR7+. All receptors come from a man younger than 35 in good health. Some clones in this sample may be carry-over from other donors' samples.

The count of this clone is one. V gene TRBV9 combines with J gene TRBJ2-2; D tentatively reads TRBD1 or TRBD2 (5 bases each). The CDR3 covers 17 residues. Germline values: CDR1 SGDLS, CDR2 YYNGEE. V lost 4 bases to trimming and J lost 4 bases, with 20 bases between them. The CDR3 bases are TGTGCCAGCAGCTTCCTCTCGGGGCAGGGCGCCACCGGGGAGCTGTTTTTT. It is translated as CASSFLSGQGATGELFF.

Written as DNA, the CDR3 is TGCAGCCTATTGACTAGCGGGAGAGAGAGCTCCTACAATGAGCAGTTCTTC. Translated, it gives CSLLTSGRESSYNEQFF. This chain joins TRBV29-1 and TRBJ2-1, with TRBD2 matching 12 bases. V dropped 8 bases and J dropped 0; count of bases not matched to a gene: 11. This CDR3 spans 17 amino acids. From germline, CDR1 is SQVTM and CDR2 ANQGSEA.

The V gene is TRBV29-1, the J gene TRBJ1-4; the D gene is possibly TRBD1 (6 bases). V dropped 7 bases and J dropped 7 bases, with 19 bases sitting between them. The CDR3 is made up of 14 amino acids. Germline values: CDR1 SQVTM, CDR2 ANQGSEA. DNA of the CDR3: TGCAGCGCCATTTGGCGAGGGGGTGGTGAAAAACTGTTTTTT. This encodes CSAIWRGGGEKLFF.

This chain connects TRBV15 to TRBJ1-5; 8 positions agree with TRBD1. Unmatched junction bases numbered 6, after V lost 2 bases and J lost 6 bases. Germline loops: CDR1 LNHNV, CDR2 YYDKDF (reference sequence). The CDR3 extends over 15 amino acids. The CDR3 is CATSRSGQEGQPQHF. Here the CDR3 DNA reads TGTGCCACCAGCAGATCGGGACAGGAAGGTCAGCCCCAGCATTTT.

This clone was counted once. The J gene is TRBJ2-3, the V gene TRBV6-4; 10 bases are shared with TRBD2. The CDR3 length is 16 residues. The V gene end was trimmed by 6 bases and the J gene end by 4 bases; junction bases not matched to a gene: 10. Germline CDR1 MRHNA, CDR2 SNTAGT. The DNA for the CDR3 is TGTGCCAGCAGAGAAGCGGGACTAGCGTCTTCAGATACGCAGTATTTT. Amino acids: CASREAGLASSDTQYF.

Worth noting for this clone: This sample includes further DNA sequences coding for the same CDR3. The rearrangement uses TRBV29-1 and TRBJ2-7; D is perhaps TRBD1 or TRBD2 (5 bases each). This CDR3 is built from 13 residues. Germline CDR1 reads SQVTM; CDR2 reads ANQGSEA. CDR3 sequence reads: CSAFRDDDYEQYF. CDR3 DNA: TGCAGTGCCTTCCGGGACGATGACTACGAGCAGTACTTC.

The V call is TRBV7-8, the J call TRBJ2-3; no clear D gene. Germline CDR1 is SGHVS and CDR2 is FQNEAQ. CDR3 length: 16 amino acids. V was pared by 5 bases and J by 5 bases, with 20 bases between. The CDR3 loop is CASSPQSERLLDTQYF. As DNA, the CDR3 is TGTGCCAGCAGCCCTCAGTCTGAGCGCCTTCTAGATACGCAGTATTTT.

This chain connects TRBV5-6 to TRBJ2-5; 11 bases map to TRBD2. Germline V lookup: CDR1 SGHDT, CDR2 YYEEEE. V shed 2 bases and J 3 bases; nucleotides not matched to a gene: 9. CDR3 length equals 17 residues. The CDR3 sequence is CASSFNGLAGIKETQYF. In DNA form, the CDR3 reads TGTGCCAGCAGCTTCAACGGACTAGCGGGTATAAAAGAGACCCAGTACTTC.

The chain joins TRBV27 to TRBJ2-5; 14 nucleotides match TRBD2. This CDR3 is built from 16 residues. J was trimmed by 5 bases and V by 5 bases; bases with no gene match: 7. Germline V lookup: CDR1 MNHEY, CDR2 SMNVEV (reference sequence). The chain's CDR3 is CASSLGTSGRGETQYF. As DNA, the CDR3 is TGTGCCAGCAGTCTCGGGACTAGCGGGAGAGGTGAGACCCAGTACTTC.

The chain uses TRBV4-3 and TRBJ2-2; TRBD1 might be the D (8 bases). The germline gives CDR1 LGHNA, CDR2 YSLEER. The ends were cut back, 4 bases at V and 9 bases at J, with 27 bases in the middle. CDR3 size: 18 residues. The CDR3 sequence: CASSPYIAGQGASRELFF. The DNA for the CDR3 is TGCGCCAGCAGCCCCTATATAGCGGGCCAGGGGGCGAGTAGGGAGCTGTTTTTT.

The J gene is TRBJ1-1, the V gene TRBV6-1, with D unresolved. V was trimmed by 5 bases and J by 1 base, leaving 11 bases between them. This CDR3 spans 14 amino acids. CDR1 and CDR2 (germline): MNHNS, SASEGT. The chain's CDR3 is CASSSRPTNTEAFF. In nucleotides, the CDR3 is TGTGCCAGCAGTTCGCGCCCTACGAACACTGAAGCTTTCTTT.

The CDR3 nucleotides are TGCGCCAGTAAAAACACAGATACGCAGTATTTT. Encoded protein: CASKNTDTQYF. This chain connects TRBV4-1 to TRBJ2-3; D not certain. V lost 9 bases to trimming and J lost 2 bases, with 6 bases between them. Germline CDR1 is MGHRA and CDR2 is YSYEKL. The CDR3 length is 11 residues.

This rearrangement joins TRBV30 to TRBJ2-1; 8 bases agree with TRBD1. Per the germline V gene, CDR1 is GTSNPN and CDR2 is SVGIG (reference sequence). CDR3 size: 13 residues. Trimming took 3 bases from V and 5 from J; bases not matched to a gene: 3. The CDR3 loop reads CAWSLTGDNEQFF. The CDR3 DNA sequence: TGTGCCTGGAGCTTGACAGGGGACAATGAGCAGTTCTTC.

The chain carries TRBV13 and TRBJ2-5; 7 bases match TRBD2. The CDR3 has 16 amino acids. Germline assignment: CDR1 PRHDT and CDR2 FYEKMQ (reference sequence). J gave up 0 bases and V 3 bases, and 7 bases lay outside the gene matches. CDR3 in amino acids: CASSFRLAGYQETQYF. The CDR3, as DNA: TGTGCCAGCAGCTTTCGGTTAGCGGGCTACCAAGAGACCCAGTACTTC.

This chain connects TRBV14 to TRBJ2-1, with 7 positions matching TRBD2. Germline V gives CDR1 SGHDN, CDR2 FVKESK. J gave up 4 bases and V 8 bases, and 8 bases lay outside the gene matches. The CDR3 extends over 14 amino acids. Here the CDR3 reads CASSQAGSYNEQFF. In DNA form, the CDR3 reads TGTGCCAGCTCCCAAGCGGGATCGTACAATGAGCAGTTCTTC.

The rearrangement links TRBV5-1 to TRBJ2-5; D tentatively reads TRBD1 or TRBD2 (6 bases each). Trimming stripped 2 bases from V and 5 bases from J, with 22 bases between. Germline lookup yields CDR1 SGHRS and CDR2 YFSETQ. The CDR3 covers 17 residues. The CDR3 nucleotides are TGCGCCAGCAGCTTTCTCCCCCGACGGGGGCAGAAGGAGACCCAGTACTTC. Its protein is CASSFLPRRGQKETQYF.

The chain employs TRBV5-6 and TRBJ2-5; D uncertain. Germline V gene lookup returns CDR1 SGHDT and CDR2 YYEEEE. Trimming cost V 2 bases and J 1 base, with 3 bases left between them. The CDR3 runs to 12 residues. CDR3 residues: CASSLPQETQYF. The CDR3 region has the DNA TGTGCCAGCAGCTTACCCCAAGAGACCCAGTACTTC.

The V and J genes are TRBV5-3 and TRBJ2-1; 12 nucleotides line up with TRBD2. TRBV5-3 belongs to the ORF category, with a function that is uncertain. With 1 base clipped from V and 4 bases from J, the junction kept 3 bases outside the gene matches. The CDR3 length is 16 residues. DNA for the CDR3: TGTGCCAGAAGCTTGCTACTAGCGGGAGGTTACAATGAGCAGTTCTTC. Residues: CARSLLLAGGYNEQFF.

The chain has TRBV7-9 and TRBJ2-5; perhaps TRBD2 as D (5 bases). The CDR3 is made up of 14 amino acids. Germline CDR1 reads SEHNR; CDR2 reads FQNEAQ (reference sequence). V was trimmed by 3 bases and J by 4 bases, leaving 12 bases between them. The CDR3 loop is CASSFGGYRETQYF. CDR3 DNA sequence: TGTGCCAGCAGCTTTGGCGGGTACCGAGAGACCCAGTACTTC.

The chain is built from TRBV7-9 and TRBJ2-1; TRBD2 matches 7 bases. V shed 1 base and J 8 bases; nucleotides not matched to a gene: 11. This CDR3 comprises 16 residues. The germline CDR1 and CDR2 sequences are SEHNR and FQNEAQ (reference sequence). In DNA, the CDR3 is TGTGCCAGCAGCTTAGAGGTGACTAGCCCCCTAGATGAGCAGTTCTTC. Its translation: CASSLEVTSPLDEQFF.

This clone appeared a single time. The chain carries TRBV4-2 and TRBJ2-3; no firm D call. Germline lookup yields CDR1 LGHNA and CDR2 YNFKEQ. CDR3 length: 16 amino acids. V lost 4 bases, J lost 2 bases, and 16 bases lay in between. The CDR3 DNA follows: TGTGCCAGCAGCCCTCTCGGCAACCTCTACACAGATACGCAGTATTTT. Amino acids: CASSPLGNLYTDTQYF.

The rearrangement joins TRBV13 to TRBJ2-3; D remains unclear. The CDR3 is 15 residues long. Germline V gives CDR1 PRHDT, CDR2 FYEKMQ (reference sequence). The V end lost 4 bases, the J end lost 3 bases, and 14 bases lay between the germline ends. This chain's CDR3 is CASSSNALATDTQYF. CDR3 nucleotides: TGTGCCAGCAGCTCTAACGCCCTGGCGACAGATACGCAGTATTTT.

CDR3 protein: CASGHGTYEQYF. The CDR3 DNA sequence: TGTGCCAGCGGACACGGGACCTACGAGCAGTACTTC. The rearrangement uses TRBV27 and TRBJ2-7; D could derive from TRBD1 or TRBD2 (5 bases each). The CDR3 covers 12 residues. Per the germline V gene, CDR1 is MNHEY and CDR2 is SMNVEV (reference sequence). V lost 8 bases, J lost 2 bases, and 10 bases lay in between.

This chain joins TRBV9 and TRBJ2-1, with 10 bases identical to TRBD2. This CDR3 has 15 residues. Looked up from germline, CDR1 is SGDLS and CDR2 is YYNGEE. With V trimmed by 1 base and J by 8 bases, 6 bases remained unmatched. The CDR3 DNA follows: TGTGCCAGCAGCGTAAGCGGGAGGGCCCTCGATGAGCAGTTCTTC. Protein: CASSVSGRALDEQFF. Full variable domain (missing parts from reference TRBV9 and TRBJ2-1): DSGVTQTPKHLITATGQRVTLRCSPRSGDLSVYWYQQSLDQGLQFLIQYYNGEERAKGNILERFSAQQFPDLHSELNLSSLELGDSALYFCASSVSGRALDEQFFGPGTRLTVL.

J is TRBJ2-7 and V is TRBV5-1, with TRBD1 identical over 7 bases. Germline V gene data show CDR1 as SGHRS and CDR2 as YFSETQ. V dropped 0 bases and J dropped 3; count of bases not matched to a gene: 15. The CDR3 is 18 amino acids. CDR3 in DNA: TGCGCCAGCAGCTTGGCAGGGACAGCTCACCAGAGGGGCTACGAGCAGTACTTC. Translation: CASSLAGTAHQRGYEQYF.